The 3 T cell receptor beta chains presented below share a single source sample, sequenced in a study of CD8 T cells in Susac syndrome (dated by TCRdb to the late 2010s). The method was the immunoSEQ multiplex PCR assay. RNA was extracted with the RNeasy kit and roughly 0.45 to 1 ug was reverse transcribed using random hexamers. Using fastp at Q25 and MiXCR, TCRdb reprocessed the public reads and kept productive beta chains. Rows with a matching CDR3 protein are joined into one entry that keeps the most common DNA and genes. A total of approximately 190,000 distinct CDR3 sequences appear in this sample, approximately 93% of them only once. The ten largest account for approximately 0.098% of the sample. The source material was CD4+ T cells from PBMCs. These TCRs come from a human donor in good health.

The chain links TRBV5-1 to TRBJ2-5; no clear D. Germline assignment: CDR1 SGHRS and CDR2 YFSETQ. The CDR3 is 13 residues long. The V gene lost 4 bases and the J gene lost 7 bases, with 14 bases spanning the gap. The CDR3 DNA is TGCGCCAGCAGCCCCCAGGTAGATGGGACCCAGTACTTC. Its protein is CASSPQVDGTQYF.

This chain uses TRBV20-1 with TRBJ2-5; unclear D gene. Germline CDR1 and CDR2: DFQATT and SNEGSKA (reference sequence). The CDR3 runs 12 residues. V lost 6 bases to trimming and J lost 4 bases, with 12 bases between them. As DNA, the CDR3 is TGCAGTGCGCCAGCTCGTTTAGAGACCCAGTACTTC. Residues: CSAPARLETQYF.

The chain joins TRBV15 to TRBJ2-2; 9 bases fit TRBD2. Germline V gene lookup returns CDR1 LNHNV and CDR2 YYDKDF (reference sequence). This CDR3 comprises 16 residues. The ends lost 1 base at V and 7 bases at J; junction bases unmatched: 7. CDR3 sequence: CATSRGVVSGGGELFF. For the CDR3, the DNA is TGTGCCACCAGCAGAGGGGTGGTTAGCGGGGGCGGGGAGCTGTTTTTT.